The 29 T cell receptor beta chains presented below share a single source sample, sequenced in a study of regulatory T cells in long-lasting Graves disease. Combining iRepertoire HTBI primers with Arm-PCR of CDR3 regions, the authors built TCR beta libraries. MiXCR was run by TCRdb on the multiplex PCR reads, yielding one entry per CDR3 protein. Found here are 500,000 to 700,000 distinct CDR3 sequences, about 15% of them singletons; the top ten hold 15% to 20%. The time point is: newly diagnosed GD, antithyroid drugs for less than 3 months. The TCR library was made from RNA that had been extracted from PBMCs in TRIzol. These records were also assigned to another study, of T cells in Graves' hyperthyroidism and ophthalmopathy.

The sample was peripheral blood mononuclear cells (PBMCs), taken at new diagnosis, from a patient treated with antithyroid drugs. The receptors originated from a woman aged 30 to 39 with Graves disease.

This chain joins TRBV20-1 and TRBJ2-7; possible D gene TRBD2, 5 bases. The CDR3 is 16 amino acids. V was trimmed by 1 base and J by 2 bases, leaving 18 bases between them. Germline loops: CDR1 DFQATT, CDR2 SNEGSKA (reference sequence). The CDR3 is CSARVPGNLAAYEQYF. The CDR3 region has the DNA TGCAGTGCTAGAGTCCCGGGGAATTTGGCGGCCTACGAGCAGTACTTC.

Ten or more counts support this clonotype. This chain uses TRBV3-1 with TRBJ2-7; either TRBD1 or TRBD2 may supply D (7 bases each). The CDR3 runs to 15 residues. The V end was cut by 4 bases, the J end by 6 bases, with 19 bases between. The germline V gene has CDR1 LGHDT and CDR2 YNNKEL (reference sequence). The CDR3 coding sequence is TGTGCCAGCAGCCTAGGGGAGGGGGCCTTCGGCGAGCAGTACTTC. Its protein is CASSLGEGAFGEQYF.

At least ten counts were recorded for this clonotype. V and J are TRBV11-3 and TRBJ2-1, with D perhaps being TRBD1 or TRBD2 (6 bases each). The CDR3 loop spans 14 amino acids. CDR1 and CDR2 (germline): SGHNT, YENEEA. Trimming pared 5 bases from V and 5 bases from J, leaving 13 bases between. The CDR3 DNA reads as TGTGCCAGCAGCCCCGGGGGCGGACACAATGAGCAGTTCTTC. Translating it yields CASSPGGGHNEQFF.

This clonotype was seen more than once but under ten times. The chain employs TRBV20-1 and TRBJ1-6; D possibly corresponds to TRBD1 (5 bases). Per germline, CDR1 DFQATT and CDR2 SNEGSKA (reference sequence). The V and J ends lost 3 bases and 5 bases respectively, with 14 bases between them. CDR3 length: 15 residues. CDR3 amino acids: CSAREGVSNNSPLHF. The CDR3 DNA reads TGCAGTGCTAGGGAAGGGGTGAGCAATAATTCACCCCTCCACTTT.

This clonotype was recorded a few times. The chain couples TRBV6-5 to TRBJ1-3; perhaps TRBD1 as D (5 bases). The germline V gene encodes CDR1 MNHEY and CDR2 SVGAGI. The CDR3 has 19 amino acids. V was clipped by 4 bases and J by 1 base, with 23 bases between them. Here the CDR3 reads CASSWGRTGSTISGNTIYF. For the CDR3, the DNA is TGTGCCAGCAGTTGGGGCCGAACCGGGTCTACAATTTCTGGAAACACCATATATTTT.

The rearrangement links TRBV10-3 to TRBJ2-5; 9 bases are a match to TRBD1. The J segment lost 1 base and the V segment lost 10 bases, leaving 19 bases of the junction unmatched. Germline V gene data show CDR1 as ENHRY and CDR2 as SYGVKD. This CDR3 is built from 18 residues. CDR3 sequence: CAKGGQGGFSGSQETQYF. Here the CDR3 DNA reads TGTGCCAAGGGGGGACAGGGAGGTTTTTCGGGGTCCCAAGAGACCCAGTACTTC.

This clonotype has only a few counts. The V call is TRBV4-1, the J call TRBJ1-2; D uncertain. Germline V CDR1 and CDR2: MGHRA, YSYEKL. This CDR3 contains 15 residues. The V gene lost 2 bases and the J gene lost 0 bases, with 10 bases spanning the gap. In DNA form, the CDR3 reads TGCGCCAGCAGCCAATCGTATCCAGCTAACTATGGCTACACCTTC. It encodes CASSQSYPANYGYTF.

The chain has TRBV20-1 and TRBJ2-5; D call uncertain. Germline CDR1 reads DFQATT; CDR2 reads SNEGSKA (reference sequence). The V gene lost 1 base and the J gene lost 3 bases, with 12 bases spanning the gap. The CDR3 has 14 amino acids. CDR3 DNA: TGCAGTGCTAGAGTGCGGCAGGTAAAAGAGACCCAGTACTTC. Translating it yields CSARVRQVKETQYF.

The genes are TRBV28 and TRBJ2-7; unclear D gene. Germline V lookup: CDR1 MDHEN, CDR2 SYDVKM. Trimming pared 7 bases from V and 2 bases from J, leaving 12 bases between. This CDR3 contains 13 residues. The CDR3 region is CASTTGQTYEQYF. The CDR3 DNA reads TGTGCCAGCACCACGGGCCAAACCTACGAGCAGTACTTC. Full variable domain (outside the CDR3, taken from reference TRBV28 and TRBJ2-7): DVKVTQSSRYLVKRTGEKVFLECVQDMDHENMFWYRQDPGLGLRLIYFSYDVKMKEKGDIPEGYSVSREKKERFSLILESASTNQTSMYLCASTTGQTYEQYFGPGTRLTVT.

V and J are TRBV11-1 and TRBJ2-3; the D gene could be TRBD1 or TRBD2 (5 bases each). Germline V lookup: CDR1 SGHAT, CDR2 FQDESV (reference sequence). The CDR3 extends over 15 amino acids. V shed 4 bases and J shed 1 base, with 12 bases lying between them. CDR3 coding DNA: TGTGCCAGCAGCTATGGACGAGGGGGCACAGATACGCAGTATTTT. As protein: CASSYGRGGTDTQYF.

This clonotype was found many times. V and J are TRBV6-1 and TRBJ1-1; D call uncertain. CDR3 length: 14 amino acids. CDR1 and CDR2 (germline): MNHNS, SASEGT. V was trimmed by 3 bases and J by 3 bases, leaving 11 bases between them. The CDR3 loop is CASSEVPRDTEAFF. CDR3 bases: TGTGCCAGCAGTGAGGTCCCTCGGGACACTGAAGCTTTCTTT.

The CDR3 region has the DNA TGCGCCAGCAGCCACACAACAGCAACCGGGGAGCTGTTTTTT. It yields the protein CASSHTTATGELFF. V and J are TRBV4-1 and TRBJ2-2; D is unclear. Germline CDR1 MGHRA, CDR2 YSYEKL. This CDR3 has 14 residues. The V and J ends lost 3 bases and 5 bases respectively, with 10 bases between them.

This clonotype was picked up many times. The gene calls are TRBV28 and TRBJ2-1; D gene uncertain. Trimming took off 6 bases at V and 4 bases at J, with 16 bases between the two ends. CDR3 length equals 15 residues. The germline CDR1 and CDR2 sequences are MDHEN and SYDVKM. The CDR3: CASSHPGTGYNEQFF. The CDR3 DNA reads TGTGCCAGCAGCCACCCTGGAACGGGTTACAATGAGCAGTTCTTC.

This clonotype was seen repeatedly, ten times or more. The genes are TRBV11-2 and TRBJ2-3; TRBD2 matches at 14 bases. This CDR3 is built from 17 residues. V lost 4 bases, J lost 6 bases, and 9 bases stayed unmatched. Per germline, CDR1 SGHAT and CDR2 FQNNGV. In DNA, the CDR3 is TGTGCCAGCAGCTCCCGACTAGCGGGAGGGTCAGGGGATACGCAGTATTTT. Protein sequence: CASSSRLAGGSGDTQYF.

In the case of this clonotype: One end of the junction is discordant with germline, which a read error may explain. The genes are TRBV3-1 and TRBJ1-3, with D uncertain. Germline V gene lookup returns CDR1 LGHDT and CDR2 YNNKEL (reference sequence). The CDR3 is made up of 11 amino acids. CDR3 region: CAGSTGNTIYF. In nucleotides, the CDR3 is TGTGCCGGCAGTACCGGAAACACCATATATTTT.

This clonotype was detected ten times or more. V is TRBV12-3 or TRBV12-4 and J is TRBJ1-4; D is uncertain. V shed 10 bases and J shed 7 bases, with 16 bases lying between them. The CDR3 length is 13 residues. CDR3 amino acids: CATKPSMAEKLFF. For the CDR3, the DNA is TGTGCCACCAAACCGAGTATGGCTGAAAAACTGTTTTTT.

With regard to this clonotype: This may arise from a read error, as a much more abundant clone is one base away. The chain combines TRBV24-1 with TRBJ2-1; TRBD1 might be the D (6 bases). The CDR3 runs to 16 residues. From germline, CDR1 is KGHDR and CDR2 SFDVKD. DNA of the CDR3: TGTGCCACCAGTGACCTAGGGGCAGGGGCCTACAATGAGCAGCTCTTC. Protein product: CATSDLGAGAYNEQLF.

CDR3 region: CASSQEGGGTGYTF. The CDR3 DNA is TGTGCCAGCAGCCAAGAAGGAGGGGGCACTGGCTACACCTTC. V and J are TRBV3-1 and TRBJ1-2; TRBD1 aligns across 7 bases. CDR1 and CDR2 from the germline V gene are LGHDT and YNNKEL (reference sequence). CDR3 size: 14 residues. V lost 0 bases to trimming and J lost 7 bases; unmatched junction nucleotides: 5.

The chain links TRBV20-1 to TRBJ2-2, with D unresolved. Deletions cut 0 bases from V and 5 bases from J, with 16 bases between. This CDR3 region has 16 residues. Germline CDR1 and CDR2: DFQATT and SNEGSKA (reference sequence). The CDR3 loop is CSARDLWDTLTGELFF. CDR3 in DNA: TGCAGTGCTAGAGATTTATGGGATACCTTGACCGGGGAGCTGTTTTTT.

This clonotype has a count of ten or more. The chain links TRBV6-1 to TRBJ1-1; D gene unclear. CDR3 size: 14 residues. Between the trimmed V and J ends, which lost 3 bases and 0 bases, there was a span of 8 bases. Germline V gene sequence: CDR1 MNHNS, CDR2 SASEGT. The CDR3 bases are TGTGCCAGCAGTGAGGTGACGGTGAACACTGAAGCTTTCTTT. It encodes CASSEVTVNTEAFF.

There are a few counts of this clonotype. This chain links TRBV2 with TRBJ2-7; tentatively, D is TRBD1 (6 bases). Trimming took 6 bases from V and 1 from J, leaving 13 bases between them. There are 14 residues in the CDR3. Germline loops: CDR1 SNHLY, CDR2 FYNNEI. CDR3 bases: TGTGCCAGCAGGGCCGGGACACAATCCTACGAGCAGTACTTC. Translating it yields CASRAGTQSYEQYF.

The gene calls are TRBV10-1 and TRBJ2-7; D could derive from TRBD1 or TRBD2 (6 bases each). The CDR3 has 14 amino acids. Germline lookup yields CDR1 WNHNN and CDR2 SYGVQD (reference sequence). Trimming removed 2 bases from V and 5 bases from J, with 13 bases in between. The CDR3 nucleotides read TGCGCCAGCAGTGAGCGGGCTGGGGGGCACGAGCAGTACTTC. Its protein is CASSERAGGHEQYF.

This clonotype has ten or more counts. The V gene is TRBV28, the J gene TRBJ2-7; D is uncertain. Germline CDR1 MDHEN, CDR2 SYDVKM. With 6 bases removed from V and 1 base from J, the gap between germline ends came to 7 bases. The CDR3 totals 12 residues. The CDR3 here is CASRGLSYEQYF. The CDR3 region has the DNA TGTGCCAGCAGAGGGCTTTCCTACGAGCAGTACTTC.

This clonotype was picked up a small number of times. V is TRBV5-1 and J is TRBJ2-3; 10 bases are a match to TRBD2. CDR3 size: 17 residues. Germline V lookup: CDR1 SGHRS, CDR2 YFSETQ. The ends lost 1 base at V and 4 bases at J; junction bases unmatched: 9. In DNA form, the CDR3 reads TGCGCCAGCAGCTTGATCGGGACTAGCGTAGGAGCAGATACGCAGTATTTT. Protein product: CASSLIGTSVGADTQYF. The full variable domain, completed using reference TRBV5-1 and TRBJ2-3, is KAGVTQTPRYLIKTRGQQVTLSCSPISGHRSVSWYQQTPGQGLQFLFEYFSETQRNKGNFPGRFSGRQFSNSRSEMNVSTLELGDSALYLCASSLIGTSVGADTQYFGPGTRLTVL.

The chain carries TRBV25-1 and TRBJ2-7, with TRBD2 matching over 10 bases. This CDR3 comprises 15 residues. After removal of 4 bases from V and 1 base from J, the junction contained 4 bases not matched to a gene. Germline CDR1 MGHDK, CDR2 SYGVNS. The CDR3 is CASSGTSGASYEQYF. CDR3 bases: TGTGCCAGCAGTGGAACTAGCGGGGCGTCCTACGAGCAGTACTTC.

This clonotype was detected a few times. The chain employs TRBV6-1 and TRBJ2-7, with D uncertain. Germline CDR1 is MNHNS and CDR2 is SASEGT. The CDR3 has 19 residues. V lost 5 bases, J lost 2 bases, and 28 bases lay in between. The CDR3 sequence is CASSLRMSHRQGPPYEQYF. The CDR3 nucleotides read TGTGCCAGCAGTCTACGAATGTCGCATCGACAAGGACCACCCTACGAGCAGTACTTC.

Ten or more counts support this clonotype. This chain uses TRBV28 with TRBJ2-7, with 9 bases fitting TRBD1. The ends lost 8 bases at V and 5 bases at J; junction bases unmatched: 7. This CDR3 comprises 13 residues. Germline-derived CDR1 and CDR2 are MDHEN and SYDVKM. CDR3 amino acids: CASSLGQGDEQYF. The CDR3 DNA is TGTGCCAGCTCACTGGGACAGGGTGACGAGCAGTACTTC.

This clonotype turned up a few times. This chain uses TRBV14 with TRBJ1-1; no reliable D call. V was trimmed by 1 base and J by 5 bases, leaving 5 bases between them. Germline values: CDR1 SGHDN, CDR2 FVKESK. The CDR3 has 12 residues. The CDR3 is CASSQAATEAFF. The CDR3 DNA sequence: TGTGCCAGCAGCCAAGCGGCGACTGAAGCTTTCTTT.

This clonotype was counted many times. This chain joins TRBV7-3 and TRBJ2-7; the D call may be TRBD1 or TRBD2 (5 bases each). Looked up from germline, CDR1 is SGHTA and CDR2 is FQGTGA. The CDR3 covers 14 residues. The germline V and J ends were trimmed by 5 bases and 4 bases, with 15 bases remaining between them. DNA for the CDR3: TGTGCCAGCAGCCCCGGGGTGGGGCCTTACGAGCAGTACTTC. Its protein product is CASSPGVGPYEQYF. Full variable domain (remainder filled in from reference TRBV7-3 and TRBJ2-7): GAGVSQTPSNKVTEKGKYVELRCDPISGHTALYWYRQSLGQGPEFLIYFQGTGAADDSGLPNDRFFAVRPEGSVSTLKIQRTERGDSAVYLCASSPGVGPYEQYFGPGTRLTVT.